The entry that follows covers one T cell receptor (beta chain) sequence. TCRdb's copy holds only in-frame clones and misses some; the assay was immunoSEQ multiplex PCR. The data contain approximately 250,000 clones, less than 95% of them singletons. The entry originates in a study of blood T cell repertoires in COVID-19. Across the whole study: Both acute and convalescent COVID-19 samples were obtained from the United States, Italy and Spain.

Participant age was roughly 18 to 89 years, and participants resided in 25 or so US areas. The sample comprised PBMCs or T cells enriched from blood (not recorded which). This clonotype originated in a man between 35 and 55 years old who had been exposed to COVID-19.

The CDR3 DNA reads as TGCGCCAGCAGCCAACCCACTAGCGGGAGCTCATTTGAGCAGTTCTTC. It translates to CASSQPTSGSSFEQFF. The rearrangement joins TRBV4-1 to TRBJ2-1; the match to TRBD2 covers 11 bases. In germline, CDR1 is MGHRA, CDR2 YSYEKL. Unmatched junction bases numbered 9, after V lost 2 bases and J lost 9 bases. The CDR3 totals 16 residues.